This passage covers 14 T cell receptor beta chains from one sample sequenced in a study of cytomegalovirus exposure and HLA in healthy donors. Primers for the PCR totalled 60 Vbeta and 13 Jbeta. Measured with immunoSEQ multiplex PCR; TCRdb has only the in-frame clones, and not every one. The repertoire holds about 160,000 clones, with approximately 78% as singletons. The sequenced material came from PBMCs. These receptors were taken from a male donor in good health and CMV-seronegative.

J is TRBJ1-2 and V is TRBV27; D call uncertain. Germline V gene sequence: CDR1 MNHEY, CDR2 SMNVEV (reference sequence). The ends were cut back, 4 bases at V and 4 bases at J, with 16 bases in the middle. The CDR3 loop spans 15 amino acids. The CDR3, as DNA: TGTGCCAGCAGTTCCCGAGCGGCCTTCTCCTATGGCTACACCTTC. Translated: CASSSRAAFSYGYTF.

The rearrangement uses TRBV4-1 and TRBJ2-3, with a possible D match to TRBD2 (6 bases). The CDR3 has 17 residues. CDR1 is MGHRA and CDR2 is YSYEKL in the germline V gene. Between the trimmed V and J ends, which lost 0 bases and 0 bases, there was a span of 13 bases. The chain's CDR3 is CASSQDGGTPSTDTQYF. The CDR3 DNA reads TGCGCCAGCAGCCAAGATGGCGGGACCCCTAGCACAGATACGCAGTATTTT.

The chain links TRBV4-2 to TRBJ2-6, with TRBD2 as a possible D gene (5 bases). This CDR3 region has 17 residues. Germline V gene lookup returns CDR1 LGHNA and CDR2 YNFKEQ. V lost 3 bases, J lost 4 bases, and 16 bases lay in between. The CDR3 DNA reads TGTGCCAGCAGCCACGGCGTTGGGAGAGGCGGGGCCAACGTCCTGACTTTC. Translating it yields CASSHGVGRGGANVLTF.

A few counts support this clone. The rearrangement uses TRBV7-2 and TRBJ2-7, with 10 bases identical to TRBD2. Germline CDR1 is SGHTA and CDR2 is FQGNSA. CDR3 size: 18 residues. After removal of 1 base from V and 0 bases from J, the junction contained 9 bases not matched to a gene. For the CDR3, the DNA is TGTGCCAGCAGCTTAGTTAGCGGGGGGCTCTCCAGCTCCTACGAGCAGTACTTC. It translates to CASSLVSGGLSSSYEQYF.

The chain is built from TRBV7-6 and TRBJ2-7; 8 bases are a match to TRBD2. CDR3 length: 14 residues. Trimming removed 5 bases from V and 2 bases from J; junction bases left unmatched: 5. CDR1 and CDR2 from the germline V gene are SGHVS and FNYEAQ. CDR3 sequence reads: CASSNREGAYEQYF. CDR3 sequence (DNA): TGTGCCAGCAGCAACCGGGAGGGGGCCTACGAGCAGTACTTC.

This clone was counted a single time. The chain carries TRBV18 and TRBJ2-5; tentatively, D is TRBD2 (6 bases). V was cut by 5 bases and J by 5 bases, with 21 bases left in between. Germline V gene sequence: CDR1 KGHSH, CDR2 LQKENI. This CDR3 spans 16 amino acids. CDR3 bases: TGTGCCAGCTCAAAGGGTAGCGGTGTGGCCTCGGAGACCCAGTACTTC. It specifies CASSKGSGVASETQYF.

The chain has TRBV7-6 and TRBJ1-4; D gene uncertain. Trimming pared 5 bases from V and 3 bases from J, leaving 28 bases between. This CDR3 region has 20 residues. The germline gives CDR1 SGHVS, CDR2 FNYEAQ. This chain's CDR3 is CASSQKTAGRVRNPNEKLFF. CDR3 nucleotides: TGTGCCAGCAGCCAGAAAACAGCGGGCCGCGTAAGAAACCCTAATGAAAAACTGTTTTTT.

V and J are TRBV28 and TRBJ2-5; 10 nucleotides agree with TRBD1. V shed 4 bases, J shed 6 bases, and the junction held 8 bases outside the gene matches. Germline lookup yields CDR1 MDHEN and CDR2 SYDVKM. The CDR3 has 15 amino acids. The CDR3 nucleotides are TGTGCCAGCAGTTCCTTAGGGGACAGGGGTAAGACCCAGTACTTC. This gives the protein CASSSLGDRGKTQYF.

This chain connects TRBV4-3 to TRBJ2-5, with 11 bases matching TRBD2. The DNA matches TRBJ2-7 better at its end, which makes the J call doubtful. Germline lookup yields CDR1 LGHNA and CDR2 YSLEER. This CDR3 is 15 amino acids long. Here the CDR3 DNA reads TGCGCCAGCAGCCGAACTAGCGGGGGCACCTACGAGCAGTACTTC. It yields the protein CASSRTSGGTYEQYF.

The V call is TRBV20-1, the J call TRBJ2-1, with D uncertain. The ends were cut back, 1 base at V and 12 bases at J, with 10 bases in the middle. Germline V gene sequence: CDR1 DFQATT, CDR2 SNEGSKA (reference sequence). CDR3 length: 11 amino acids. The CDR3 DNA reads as TGCAGTGCTAGAGGTGTCCCCCGGCAGTTCTTC. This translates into CSARGVPRQFF.

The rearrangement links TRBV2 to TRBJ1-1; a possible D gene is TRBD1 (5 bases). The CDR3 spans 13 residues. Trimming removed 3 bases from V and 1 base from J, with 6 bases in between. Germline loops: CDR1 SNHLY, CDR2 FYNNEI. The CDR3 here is CASSDTGNTEAFF. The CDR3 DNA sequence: TGTGCCAGCAGTGATACAGGGAACACTGAAGCTTTCTTT.

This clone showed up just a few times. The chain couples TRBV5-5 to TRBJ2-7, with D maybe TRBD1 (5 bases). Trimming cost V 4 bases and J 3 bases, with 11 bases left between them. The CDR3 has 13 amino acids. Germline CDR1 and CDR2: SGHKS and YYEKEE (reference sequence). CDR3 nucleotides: TGTGCCAGCAGCGTCGCCAGGGACTACGAGCAGTACTTC. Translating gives CASSVARDYEQYF.

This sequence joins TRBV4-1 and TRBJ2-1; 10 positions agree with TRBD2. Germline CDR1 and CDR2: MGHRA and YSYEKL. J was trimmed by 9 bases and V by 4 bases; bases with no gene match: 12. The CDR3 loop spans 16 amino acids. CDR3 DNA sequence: TGCGCCAGCAGCCCCCTCTCGACTAGCGGGTGGAGTGAGCAGTTCTTC. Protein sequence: CASSPLSTSGWSEQFF.

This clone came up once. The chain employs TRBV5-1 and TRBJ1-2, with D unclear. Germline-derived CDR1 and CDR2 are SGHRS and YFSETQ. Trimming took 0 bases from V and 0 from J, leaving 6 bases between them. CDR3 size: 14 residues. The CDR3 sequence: CASSLGSANYGYTF. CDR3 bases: TGCGCCAGCAGCTTGGGGTCGGCTAACTATGGCTACACCTTC.